The clone carrying this T cell receptor (beta chain) was recorded at least ten times. Antigen unknown. The V and J ends lost 7 bases and 1 base respectively, with 6 bases between them. CDR1 and CDR2 from the germline V gene are MNHEY and SVGEGT. The CDR3 length is 12 residues. This sample is part of a study of T-cell reconstitution after alpha-beta-depleted transplantation in children. General study results and limits: Several hundred rapidly expanded clones from non-depleted graft cells reportedly supplied alpha-beta T cells about two months post-transplant.

A TCRbeta library incorporating unique molecular identifiers was prepared. Each CDR3 protein is one row after TCRdb ran MiXCR on the PCR reads. The sample has roughly 52,000 distinct CDR3 sequences, 5% to 6.5% seen once. The receptor was derived from a female patient aged 2-10 years who had a stem cell transplant for aplastic anemia, so the T cells may come from the graft donor. The material sequenced was PBMCs, mostly from graft donor cells, taken 60 days after TCRalphabeta/CD19-depleted stem cell transplant. The rearrangement uses TRBV6-2 or TRBV6-3 and TRBJ2-3, with D tentatively TRBD2 (5 bases). The CDR3 DNA follows: TGTGCCAGCAAGGAGGGCACAGATACGCAGTATTTT. It yields the protein CASKEGTDTQYF.